The entry that follows covers one T cell receptor beta chain sequence. The data belong to a study of blood T cell repertoires in COVID-19. Study as a whole: The samples span acute and convalescent COVID-19 from the United States, Italy and Spain.

Participants were aged roughly 18 to 100 years from more than 20 US areas. Each participant's cohort was designated according to participant-reported clinical history. The CDR3 totals 16 residues. V gave up 4 bases and J gave up 4 bases; unmatched junction bases: 6. Germline CDR1 SGHRS, CDR2 YFSETQ. In the source study's methods: Using reference gene primer amplification, nucleated cell counts were estimated. Using immunoSEQ multiplex PCR, the repertoire was profiled, and TCRdb retains in-frame clones only, with some absent. V, J and clone size are those of that table, while D and trimming were read from the DNA. The sample carries about 190,000 clones, roughly 86% recorded once.

This receptor was taken from a man aged 35 to 55 with acute COVID-19. Sample: PBMCs or T cells enriched from blood (not recorded which). V gene TRBV5-1 combines with J gene TRBJ2-3; 13 nucleotides match TRBD2. This chain's CDR3 is CASSATSGRVSDTQYF. The CDR3 DNA sequence: TGCGCCAGCAGCGCAACTAGCGGGAGGGTTTCAGATACGCAGTATTTT.